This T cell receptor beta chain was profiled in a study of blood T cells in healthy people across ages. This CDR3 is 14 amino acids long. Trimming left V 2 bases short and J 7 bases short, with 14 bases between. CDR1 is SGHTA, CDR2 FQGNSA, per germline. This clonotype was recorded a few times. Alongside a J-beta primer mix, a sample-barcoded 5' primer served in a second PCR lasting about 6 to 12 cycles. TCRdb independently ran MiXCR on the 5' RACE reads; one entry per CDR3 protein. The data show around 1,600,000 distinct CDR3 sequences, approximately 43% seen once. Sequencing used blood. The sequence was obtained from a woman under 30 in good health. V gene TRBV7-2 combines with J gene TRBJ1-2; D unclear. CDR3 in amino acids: CASSLPRDNPGYTF. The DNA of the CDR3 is TGTGCCAGCAGCTTACCCAGAGATAATCCTGGCTACACCTTC.